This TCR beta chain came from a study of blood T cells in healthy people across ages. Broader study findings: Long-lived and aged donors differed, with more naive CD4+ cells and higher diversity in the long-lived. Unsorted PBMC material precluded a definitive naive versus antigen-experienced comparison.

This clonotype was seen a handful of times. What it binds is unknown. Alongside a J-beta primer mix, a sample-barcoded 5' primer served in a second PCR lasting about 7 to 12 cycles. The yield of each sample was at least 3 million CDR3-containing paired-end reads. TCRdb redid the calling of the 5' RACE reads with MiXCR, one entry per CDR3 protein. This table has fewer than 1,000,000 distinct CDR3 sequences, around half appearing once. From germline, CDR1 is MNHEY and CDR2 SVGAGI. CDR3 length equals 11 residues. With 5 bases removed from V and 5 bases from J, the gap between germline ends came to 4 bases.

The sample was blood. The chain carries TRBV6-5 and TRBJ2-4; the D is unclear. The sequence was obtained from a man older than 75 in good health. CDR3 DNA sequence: TGTGCCAGCAGTGGCCAAAACATTCAGTACTTC. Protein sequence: CASSGQNIQYF.